This T cell receptor beta chain was recorded in a study of identical twins. Whole-study findings and limits: With beta out-of-frame sequences, excess sharing by twins was weaker.

Germline V gene lookup returns CDR1 SGHRS and CDR2 YFSETQ. Trimming took 6 bases from V and 5 from J, leaving 21 bases between them. The CDR3 covers 16 residues. TCRdb reprocessed the 5' RACE reads via MiXCR and lists one record per CDR3 protein. Seen here are roughly 350,000 distinct CDR3 sequences, approximately 8.8% observed once, and the top ten hold under 9.5%. This clonotype showed up just a few times. Antigen: not known. The sequenced sample was naive T cells sorted from blood. The clonotype comes from a woman between 50 and 59 years old in good health. The rearrangement links TRBV5-1 to TRBJ2-1, with D perhaps TRBD2 (6 bases). The CDR3 nucleotides read TGCGCCAGCAACCCAACGGTTGGTGGAGGGAACAATGAGCAGTTCTTC. This translates into CASNPTVGGGNNEQFF.